This T cell receptor (beta chain) was retrieved from a study of T-cell reconstitution after alpha-beta-depleted transplantation in children. V trimming: 5 bases; J trimming: 5 bases; junction bases outside the gene matches: 13. Germline CDR1 and CDR2: MNHEY and SVGEGT. The CDR3 covers 16 residues. A library of TCRbeta sequences, prepared with unique molecular identifiers, was generated. TCRdb re-called the PCR reads with MiXCR, one entry per CDR3 protein. The profile shows roughly 220,000 distinct CDR3 sequences, 12% of them singletons. The chain uses TRBV6-2 or TRBV6-3 and TRBJ2-3; 7 nucleotides line up with TRBD1. The receptor's source is a human donor who donated a stem cell graft to a child with acute lymphoblastic leukemia. Sequenced material: PBMCs from the stem cell graft donor, taken from the stem cell graft. CDR3 sequence: CASSPIGRDSEDTQYF. DNA of the CDR3: TGTGCCAGCAGTCCCATCGGACGGGACAGTGAAGATACGCAGTATTTT.